Sequencing of this T cell receptor (beta chain) was carried out in a study of long-term antiretroviral therapy in people with HIV. This clone occurred once. The run of the v3.0 immunoSEQ assay was at survey level. Repertoires were generated with immunoSEQ multiplex PCR, while TCRdb's copy carries only in-frame clones and drops some. The data show roughly 15,000 clones, 90% to 95% seen once. CDR3 length equals 13 residues. The V gene's germline CDR1 is LGHNT and CDR2 FRNRAP. The chain couples TRBV12-5 to TRBJ1-1; the D gene is possibly TRBD1 (6 bases). The starting material was unsorted PBMCs, obtained 0.6 years after starting antiretroviral therapy. The sequence derives from a woman aged 40 to 50 with HIV. The CDR3 protein is CATIGQQNTEAFF. The CDR3 bases are TGTGCCACCATAGGACAGCAGAACACTGAAGCTTTCTTT.